This T cell receptor (beta chain) was observed in a study of T cells after yellow fever vaccination. TCRdb redid the calling of the 5' RACE reads with MiXCR, one entry per CDR3 protein. Among about 340,000 distinct CDR3 sequences listed, 3% to 4.5% were seen once. The V gene's germline CDR1 is LGHNT and CDR2 FRNRAP. This CDR3 spans 17 amino acids. The V gene end was trimmed by 0 bases and the J gene end by 5 bases; junction bases not matched to a gene: 11. Specimen: PBMCs, collected 5 days after the yellow fever booster vaccination. This receptor was identified in a man younger than 35 who received the YFV17D yellow fever vaccine. The rearrangement joins TRBV12-5 to TRBJ1-2; 8 bases map to TRBD1. The CDR3 DNA reads as TGTGCTAGTGGTTTGGTACCCCCGCCCGACAGGGGTTATGGCTACACCTTC. Amino acid sequence: CASGLVPPPDRGYGYTF.